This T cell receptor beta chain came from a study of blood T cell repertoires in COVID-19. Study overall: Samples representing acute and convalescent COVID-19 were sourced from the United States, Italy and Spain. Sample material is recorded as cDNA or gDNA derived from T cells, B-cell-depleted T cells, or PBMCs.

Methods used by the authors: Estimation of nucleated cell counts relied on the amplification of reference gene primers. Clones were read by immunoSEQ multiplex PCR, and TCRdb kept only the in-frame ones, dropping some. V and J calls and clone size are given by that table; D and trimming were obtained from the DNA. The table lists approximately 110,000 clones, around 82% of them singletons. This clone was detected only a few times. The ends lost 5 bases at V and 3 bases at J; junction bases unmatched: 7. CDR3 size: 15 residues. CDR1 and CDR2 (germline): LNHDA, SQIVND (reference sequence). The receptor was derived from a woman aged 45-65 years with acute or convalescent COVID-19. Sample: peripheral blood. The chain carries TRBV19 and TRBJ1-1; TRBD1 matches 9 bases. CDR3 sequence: CASSSGQGRDTEAFF. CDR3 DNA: TGTGCCAGTAGTTCTGGACAGGGGAGGGACACTGAAGCTTTCTTT. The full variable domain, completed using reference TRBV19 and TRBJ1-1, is DGGITQSPKYLFRKEGQNVTLSCEQNLNHDAMYWYRQDPGQGLRLIYYSQIVNDFQKGDIAEGYSVSREKKESFPLTVTSAQKNPTAFYLCASSSGQGRDTEAFFGQGTRLTVV.